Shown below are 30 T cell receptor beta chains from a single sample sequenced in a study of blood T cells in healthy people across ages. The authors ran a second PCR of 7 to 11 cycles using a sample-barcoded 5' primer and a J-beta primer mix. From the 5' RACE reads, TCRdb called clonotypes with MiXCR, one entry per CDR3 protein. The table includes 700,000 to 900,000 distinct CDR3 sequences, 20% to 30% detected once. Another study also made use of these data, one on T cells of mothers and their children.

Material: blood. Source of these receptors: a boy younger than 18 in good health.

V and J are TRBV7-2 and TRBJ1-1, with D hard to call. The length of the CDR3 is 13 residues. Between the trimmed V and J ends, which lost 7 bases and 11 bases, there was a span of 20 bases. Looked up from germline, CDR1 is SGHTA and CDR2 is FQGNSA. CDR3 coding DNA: TGTGCCAGCACGCTGACGCCCGCCCTCGAGGCTTTCTTT. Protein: CASTLTPALEAFF.

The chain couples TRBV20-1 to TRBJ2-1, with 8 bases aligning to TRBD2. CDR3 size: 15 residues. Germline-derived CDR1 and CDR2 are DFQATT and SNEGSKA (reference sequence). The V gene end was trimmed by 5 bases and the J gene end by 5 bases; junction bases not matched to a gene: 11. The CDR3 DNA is TGCAGTGCTGAGAAGAGCGGGAGCAAGAACAATGAGCAGTTCTTC. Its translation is CSAEKSGSKNNEQFF.

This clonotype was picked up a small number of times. This CDR3 reads CACRTGGFQPQHF. The DNA for the CDR3 is TGTGCCTGCCGGACAGGGGGCTTTCAGCCCCAGCATTTT. This sequence joins TRBV30 and TRBJ1-5; 11 bases agree with TRBD1. Germline loops: CDR1 GTSNPN, CDR2 SVGIG (reference sequence). The CDR3 sequence is 13 residues long. J was trimmed by 6 bases and V by 6 bases; bases with no gene match: 4.

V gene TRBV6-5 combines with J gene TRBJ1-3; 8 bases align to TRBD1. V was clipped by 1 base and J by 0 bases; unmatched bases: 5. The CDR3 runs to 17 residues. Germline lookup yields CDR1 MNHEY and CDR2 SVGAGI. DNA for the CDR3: TGTGCCAGCAGTTACTGGGGACAGGTTACCTCTGGAAACACCATATATTTT. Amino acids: CASSYWGQVTSGNTIYF.

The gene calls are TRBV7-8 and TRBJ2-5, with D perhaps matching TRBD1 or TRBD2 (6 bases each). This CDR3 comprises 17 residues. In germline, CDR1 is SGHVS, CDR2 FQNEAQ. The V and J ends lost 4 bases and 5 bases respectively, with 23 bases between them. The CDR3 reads CASSSRGGLIVRETQYF. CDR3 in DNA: TGTGCCAGCAGCTCCCGAGGGGGACTGATAGTCCGTGAGACCCAGTACTTC.

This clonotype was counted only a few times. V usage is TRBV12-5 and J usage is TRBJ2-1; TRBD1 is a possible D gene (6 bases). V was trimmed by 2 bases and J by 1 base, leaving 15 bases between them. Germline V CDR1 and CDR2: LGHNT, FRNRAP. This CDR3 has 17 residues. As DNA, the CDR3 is TGTGCTAGTGGTTTGTCCCCCCCCCAGGGGTCCTACAATGAGCAGTTCTTC. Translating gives CASGLSPPQGSYNEQFF.

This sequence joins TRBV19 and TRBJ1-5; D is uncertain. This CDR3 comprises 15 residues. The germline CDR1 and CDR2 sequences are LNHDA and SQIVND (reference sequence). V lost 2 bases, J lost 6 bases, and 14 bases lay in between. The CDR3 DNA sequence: TGTGCCAGTAGTATAAGAGAAGTAAATGGTCAGCCCCAGCATTTT. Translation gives CASSIREVNGQPQHF.

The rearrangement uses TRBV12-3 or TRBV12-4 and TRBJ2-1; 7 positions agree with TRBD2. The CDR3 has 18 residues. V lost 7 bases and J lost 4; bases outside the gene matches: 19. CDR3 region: CASTAPGSGGGFYNEQFF. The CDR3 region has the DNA TGTGCCAGCACCGCACCCGGGTCGGGCGGGGGATTTTACAATGAGCAGTTCTTC.

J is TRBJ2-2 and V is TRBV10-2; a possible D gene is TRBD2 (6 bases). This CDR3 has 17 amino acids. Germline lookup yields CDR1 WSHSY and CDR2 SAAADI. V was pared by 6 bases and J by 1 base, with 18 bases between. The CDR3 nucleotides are TGCGCCAGCAGCGAGGGACCAGAGGAGGGGAACACCGGGGAGCTGTTTTTT. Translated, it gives CASSEGPEEGNTGELFF.

The CDR3 is CASSAGYYGYTF. CDR3 nucleotide sequence: TGTGCCAGCAGTGCGGGATACTATGGCTACACCTTC. The chain carries TRBV6-6 and TRBJ1-2; no clear D gene. The CDR3 runs to 12 residues. Trimming left V 5 bases short and J 3 bases short, with 7 bases between. Germline CDR1 reads MNHNY; CDR2 reads SVGAGI (reference sequence).

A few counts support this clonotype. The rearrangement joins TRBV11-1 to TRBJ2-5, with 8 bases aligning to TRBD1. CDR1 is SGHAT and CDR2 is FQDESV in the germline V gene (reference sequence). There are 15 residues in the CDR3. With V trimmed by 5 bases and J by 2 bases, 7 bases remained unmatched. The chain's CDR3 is CASSPRTGTQETQYF. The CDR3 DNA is TGTGCCAGCAGCCCGAGGACAGGGACTCAAGAGACCCAGTACTTC.

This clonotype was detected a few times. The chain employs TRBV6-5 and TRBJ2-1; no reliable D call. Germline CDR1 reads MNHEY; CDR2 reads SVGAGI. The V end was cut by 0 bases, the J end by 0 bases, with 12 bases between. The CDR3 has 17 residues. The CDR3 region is CASSYSPTMSSYNEQFF. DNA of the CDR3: TGTGCCAGCAGTTACTCTCCGACAATGAGCTCCTACAATGAGCAGTTCTTC.

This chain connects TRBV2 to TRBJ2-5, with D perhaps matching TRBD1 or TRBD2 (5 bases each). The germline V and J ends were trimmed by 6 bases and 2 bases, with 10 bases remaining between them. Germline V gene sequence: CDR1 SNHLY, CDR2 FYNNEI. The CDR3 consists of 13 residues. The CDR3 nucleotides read TGTGCCAGCAGGTTGGGGGATCAAGAGACCCAGTACTTC. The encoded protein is CASRLGDQETQYF.

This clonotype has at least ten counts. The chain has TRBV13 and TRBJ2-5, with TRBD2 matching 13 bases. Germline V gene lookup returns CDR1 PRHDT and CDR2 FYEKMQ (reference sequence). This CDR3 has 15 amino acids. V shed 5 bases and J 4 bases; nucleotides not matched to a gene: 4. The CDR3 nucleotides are TGTGCCAGCAGCCTGGGACTAGCGGGGAGAGAGACCCAGTACTTC. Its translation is CASSLGLAGRETQYF.

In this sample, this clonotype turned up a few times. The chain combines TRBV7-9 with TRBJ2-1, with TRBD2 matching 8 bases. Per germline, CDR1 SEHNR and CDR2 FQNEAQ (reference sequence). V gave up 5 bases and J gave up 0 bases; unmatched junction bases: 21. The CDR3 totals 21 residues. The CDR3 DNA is TGTGCCAGCAGCGGAAGGCCCGGTGAAGCGGGGGAAAAGAGCTCCTACAATGAGCAGTTCTTC. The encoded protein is CASSGRPGEAGEKSSYNEQFF.

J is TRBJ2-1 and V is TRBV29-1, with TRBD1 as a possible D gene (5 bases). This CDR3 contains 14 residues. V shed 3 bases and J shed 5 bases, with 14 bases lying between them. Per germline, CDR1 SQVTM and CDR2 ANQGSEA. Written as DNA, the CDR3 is TGCAGCGTTGATGGGCAGTGGGGCCACAATGAGCAGTTCTTC. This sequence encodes CSVDGQWGHNEQFF.

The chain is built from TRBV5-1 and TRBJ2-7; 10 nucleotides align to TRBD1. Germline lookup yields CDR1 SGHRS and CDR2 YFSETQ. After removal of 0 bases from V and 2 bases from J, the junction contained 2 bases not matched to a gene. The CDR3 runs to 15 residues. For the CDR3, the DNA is TGCGCCAGCAGCTTGGCGACAGGGGGCCCCTACGAGCAGTACTTC. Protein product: CASSLATGGPYEQYF.

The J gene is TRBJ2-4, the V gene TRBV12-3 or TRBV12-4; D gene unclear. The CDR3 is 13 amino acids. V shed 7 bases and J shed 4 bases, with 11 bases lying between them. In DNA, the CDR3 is TGTGCCAGCAACCCCGACCCAAAAAACATTCAGTACTTC. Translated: CASNPDPKNIQYF.

The CDR3 DNA reads as TGTGCCAGCTCTATGGGCGGGAGTTCAGATACGCAGTATTTT. Encoded protein: CASSMGGSSDTQYF. The rearrangement uses TRBV6-6 and TRBJ2-3; 7 bases are shared with TRBD2. The germline gives CDR1 MNHNY, CDR2 SVGAGI (reference sequence). The CDR3 is 14 residues long. J gave up 4 bases and V 8 bases, and 9 bases lay outside the gene matches.

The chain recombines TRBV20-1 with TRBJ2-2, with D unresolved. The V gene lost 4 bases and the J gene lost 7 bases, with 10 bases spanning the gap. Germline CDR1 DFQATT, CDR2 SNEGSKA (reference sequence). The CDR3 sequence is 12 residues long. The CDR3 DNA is TGCAGTGCTATGTTCCCCAACGGGGAGCTGTTTTTT. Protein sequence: CSAMFPNGELFF.

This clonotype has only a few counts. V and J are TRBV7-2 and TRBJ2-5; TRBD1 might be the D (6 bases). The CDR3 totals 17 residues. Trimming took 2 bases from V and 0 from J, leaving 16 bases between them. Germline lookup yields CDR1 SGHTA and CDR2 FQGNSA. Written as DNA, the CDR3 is TGTGCCAGCAGCTTAACCTGGTGGACAGTGCACCAAGAGACCCAGTACTTC. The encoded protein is CASSLTWWTVHQETQYF. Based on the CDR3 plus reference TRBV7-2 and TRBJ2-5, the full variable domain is GAGVSQSPSNKVTEKGKDVELRCDPISGHTALYWYRQSLGQGLEFLIYFQGNSAPDKSGLPSDRFSAERTGGSVSTLTIQRTQQEDSAVYLCASSLTWWTVHQETQYFGPGTRLLVL.

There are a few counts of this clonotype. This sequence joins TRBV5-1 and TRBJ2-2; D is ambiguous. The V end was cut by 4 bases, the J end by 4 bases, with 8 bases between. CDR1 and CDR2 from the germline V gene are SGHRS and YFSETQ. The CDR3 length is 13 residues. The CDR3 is CASSPDPTGELFF. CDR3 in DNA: TGCGCCAGCAGCCCAGACCCCACCGGGGAGCTGTTTTTT.

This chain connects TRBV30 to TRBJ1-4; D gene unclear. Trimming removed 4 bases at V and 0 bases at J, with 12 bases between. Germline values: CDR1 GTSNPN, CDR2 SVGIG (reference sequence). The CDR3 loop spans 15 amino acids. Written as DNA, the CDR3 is TGTGCCTGGACCCCAGGACCTGCAACTAATGAAAAACTGTTTTTT. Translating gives CAWTPGPATNEKLFF. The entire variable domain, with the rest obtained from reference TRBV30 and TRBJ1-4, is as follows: SQTIHQWPATLVQPVGSPLSLECTVEGTSNPNLYWYRQAAGRGLQLLFYSVGIGQISSEVPQNLSASRPQDRQFILSSKKLLLSDSGFYLCAWTPGPATNEKLFFGSGTQLSVL.

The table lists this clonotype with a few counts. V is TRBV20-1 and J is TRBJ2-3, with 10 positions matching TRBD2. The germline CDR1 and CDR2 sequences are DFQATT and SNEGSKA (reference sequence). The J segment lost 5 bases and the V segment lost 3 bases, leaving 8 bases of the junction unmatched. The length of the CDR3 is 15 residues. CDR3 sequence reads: CSARVSGGAVDTQYF. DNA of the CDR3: TGCAGTGCTAGGGTGAGCGGGGGGGCAGTAGATACGCAGTATTTT.

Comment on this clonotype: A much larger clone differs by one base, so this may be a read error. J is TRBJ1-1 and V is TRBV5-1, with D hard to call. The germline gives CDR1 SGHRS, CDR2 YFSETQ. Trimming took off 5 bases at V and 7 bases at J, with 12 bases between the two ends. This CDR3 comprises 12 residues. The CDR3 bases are TGCGCCAGCAGGTTGCATGAGGATGAAGCTTTCTTT. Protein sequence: CASRLHEDEAFF.

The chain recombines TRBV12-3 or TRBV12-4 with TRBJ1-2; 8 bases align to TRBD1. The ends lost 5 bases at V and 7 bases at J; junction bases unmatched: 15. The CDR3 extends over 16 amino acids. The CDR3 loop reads CASSPGAGGFLSGYTF. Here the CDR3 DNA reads TGTGCCAGCAGTCCAGGAGCAGGGGGCTTTTTGAGTGGCTACACCTTC.

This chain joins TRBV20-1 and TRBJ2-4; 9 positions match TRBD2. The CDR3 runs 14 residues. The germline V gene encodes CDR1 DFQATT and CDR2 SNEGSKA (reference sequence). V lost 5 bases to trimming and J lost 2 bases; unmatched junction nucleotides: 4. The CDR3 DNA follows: TGCAGTGCTCGCAGCGGGGGGACCAAAAACATTCAGTACTTC. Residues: CSARSGGTKNIQYF.

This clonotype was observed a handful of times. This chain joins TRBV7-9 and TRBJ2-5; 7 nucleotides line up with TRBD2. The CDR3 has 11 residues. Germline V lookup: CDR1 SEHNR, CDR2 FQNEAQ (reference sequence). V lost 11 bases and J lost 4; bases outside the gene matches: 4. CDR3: CAYERGETQYF. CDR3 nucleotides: TGTGCCTACGAGCGGGGAGAGACCCAGTACTTC.

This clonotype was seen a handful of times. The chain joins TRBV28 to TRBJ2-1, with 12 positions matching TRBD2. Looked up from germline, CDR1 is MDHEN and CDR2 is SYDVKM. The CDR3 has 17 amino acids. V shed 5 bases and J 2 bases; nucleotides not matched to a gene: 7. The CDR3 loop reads CASSKLAGGGAYNEQFF. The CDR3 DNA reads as TGTGCCAGCAGTAAACTAGCGGGGGGCGGGGCCTACAATGAGCAGTTCTTC.

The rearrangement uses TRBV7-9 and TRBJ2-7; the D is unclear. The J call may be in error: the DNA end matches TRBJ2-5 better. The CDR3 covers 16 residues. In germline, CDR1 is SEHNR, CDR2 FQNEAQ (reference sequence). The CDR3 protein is CASSFLGVKFQETQYF. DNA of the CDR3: TGTGCCAGCAGCTTCCTTGGGGTGAAATTCCAAGAGACCCAGTACTTC.